Shown below are 19 T cell receptor beta chains from a single sample sequenced in a study of blood T cell repertoires in COVID-19 (dated by TCRdb to the early 2020s). Receptor amplification or capture employed the immunoSEQ multiplex PCR assay. The clones in this table, taken by TCRdb from immuneACCESS, are in-frame only. Not every clone is retained; where verified, under half of the shortfall comes from an unresolved V gene, and the cause of the rest is unknown. For this sample the table gives some 87,000 clones, of which approximately 92% were detected only once. Under 7.5% of the sample is held by the ten biggest clonotypes. The material sequenced was peripheral blood. These receptors were collected from a woman aged 55-75 years with active COVID-19.

V gene TRBV2 combines with J gene TRBJ2-3; D perhaps matches TRBD1 (5 bases). CDR3 size: 14 residues. Germline V gene sequence: CDR1 SNHLY, CDR2 FYNNEI. With 2 bases removed from V and 6 bases from J, the gap between germline ends came to 12 bases. The CDR3 nucleotides are TGTGCCAGCAGTGAAAGGACAAGGGATGATACGCAGTATTTT. It translates to CASSERTRDDTQYF.

The V and J genes are TRBV13 and TRBJ2-1; TRBD1 aligns across 12 bases. The CDR3 spans 14 residues. Germline V gene data show CDR1 as PRHDT and CDR2 as FYEKMQ (reference sequence). J was trimmed by 9 bases and V by 4 bases; bases with no gene match: 4. CDR3 in amino acids: CASSWDRGPAEQFF. The CDR3 region has the DNA TGTGCCAGCAGCTGGGACAGGGGGCCTGCTGAGCAGTTCTTC.

V is TRBV18 and J is TRBJ2-1, with 10 bases aligning to TRBD2. The junction had 15 bases not matched to a gene; V was cut back by 4 bases and J by 9 bases. The CDR3 runs to 17 residues. Germline assignment: CDR1 KGHSH and CDR2 LQKENI. CDR3 region: CASSQTGRVAGGVEQFF. The DNA of the CDR3 is TGTGCCAGCTCACAAACCGGGAGAGTAGCGGGGGGAGTTGAGCAGTTCTTC.

The chain couples TRBV7-6 to TRBJ2-7; the match to TRBD1 covers 8 bases. Germline CDR1 reads SGHVS; CDR2 reads FNYEAQ. V lost 4 bases, J lost 3 bases, and 2 bases stayed unmatched. The CDR3 has 13 residues. For the CDR3, the DNA is TGTGCCAGCAGCTACGACAGGGGCTACGAGCAGTACTTC. It yields the protein CASSYDRGYEQYF.

The J gene is TRBJ1-2, the V gene TRBV28; 9 bases agree with TRBD1. The junction had 10 bases not matched to a gene; V was cut back by 6 bases and J by 5 bases. The CDR3 spans 15 residues. Germline-derived CDR1 and CDR2 are MDHEN and SYDVKM. The DNA of the CDR3 is TGTGCCAGCAGCTCTCCGTCCGGGACAGGGTATGGCTACACCTTC. It codes for CASSSPSGTGYGYTF.

This chain uses TRBV7-6 with TRBJ2-2, with 7 bases aligning to TRBD1. Trimming removed 5 bases from V and 7 bases from J; junction bases left unmatched: 10. The CDR3 length is 15 residues. Germline assignment: CDR1 SGHVS and CDR2 FNYEAQ. CDR3 loop: CASSQTGNIGGELFF. CDR3 DNA: TGTGCCAGCAGCCAGACAGGGAATATTGGCGGGGAGCTGTTTTTT.

The gene calls are TRBV19 and TRBJ1-2, with TRBD1 matching 11 bases. The germline gives CDR1 LNHDA, CDR2 SQIVND (reference sequence). The J segment lost 4 bases and the V segment lost 4 bases, leaving 5 bases of the junction unmatched. The CDR3 loop spans 15 amino acids. CDR3 nucleotide sequence: TGTGCCAGTAGTACCGGACAGGGGGCGATCTATGGCTACACCTTC. Residues: CASSTGQGAIYGYTF. Full variable domain (missing parts from reference TRBV19 and TRBJ1-2): DGGITQSPKYLFRKEGQNVTLSCEQNLNHDAMYWYRQDPGQGLRLIYYSQIVNDFQKGDIAEGYSVSREKKESFPLTVTSAQKNPTAFYLCASSTGQGAIYGYTFGSGTRLTVV.

The rearrangement uses TRBV28 and TRBJ2-7; TRBD1 agrees at 11 bases. V shed 5 bases, J shed 4 bases, and the junction held 4 bases outside the gene matches. This CDR3 is 14 amino acids long. Germline values: CDR1 MDHEN, CDR2 SYDVKM. The CDR3 sequence: CASSTGTGGYEQYF. CDR3 nucleotide sequence: TGTGCCAGCAGTACCGGGACAGGGGGATACGAGCAGTACTTC. The whole variable domain, filled in from reference TRBV28 and TRBJ2-7, reads DVKVTQSSRYLVKRTGEKVFLECVQDMDHENMFWYRQDPGLGLRLIYFSYDVKMKEKGDIPEGYSVSREKKERFSLILESASTNQTSMYLCASSTGTGGYEQYFGPGTRLTVT.

This chain connects TRBV7-9 to TRBJ2-3, with 7 bases lining up with TRBD1. Germline V CDR1 and CDR2: SEHNR, FQNEAQ (reference sequence). This CDR3 is 15 amino acids long. V shed 1 base, J shed 2 bases, and the junction held 3 bases outside the gene matches. The chain's CDR3 is CASSLGDRNTDTQYF. In DNA form, the CDR3 reads TGTGCCAGCAGCTTAGGGGACAGAAACACAGATACGCAGTATTTT.

The V gene is TRBV28, the J gene TRBJ1-4; a possible D gene is TRBD1 (5 bases). There are 15 residues in the CDR3. V was cut by 5 bases and J by 8 bases, with 18 bases left in between. Germline V lookup: CDR1 MDHEN, CDR2 SYDVKM. The CDR3 region is CASSKTGGVYEKLFF. The CDR3 region has the DNA TGTGCCAGCAGTAAAACGGGAGGGGTTTACGAAAAACTGTTTTTT. Together with reference TRBV28 and TRBJ1-4, the CDR3 gives the full variable domain: DVKVTQSSRYLVKRTGEKVFLECVQDMDHENMFWYRQDPGLGLRLIYFSYDVKMKEKGDIPEGYSVSREKKERFSLILESASTNQTSMYLCASSKTGGVYEKLFFGSGTQLSVL.

The rearrangement links TRBV12-5 to TRBJ1-5, with 7 bases identical to TRBD1. This CDR3 is 18 amino acids long. Per the germline V gene, CDR1 is LGHNT and CDR2 is FRNRAP. Unmatched junction bases numbered 9, after V lost 0 bases and J lost 1 base. Here the CDR3 reads CASGLVLKDRSSNQPQHF. The CDR3 DNA reads as TGTGCTAGTGGTTTGGTCCTAAAGGACAGGTCAAGCAATCAGCCCCAGCATTTT.

This clone was seen once. The J gene is TRBJ2-5, the V gene TRBV10-3; D is uncertain. Germline loops: CDR1 ENHRY, CDR2 SYGVKD. Trimming pared 2 bases from V and 3 bases from J, leaving 7 bases between. CDR3 length: 13 amino acids. CDR3 DNA sequence: TGTGCCATCAGTGAGGTTCAGGAAGAGACCCAGTACTTC. It yields the protein CAISEVQEETQYF.

This rearrangement joins TRBV29-1 to TRBJ2-7, with 9 bases aligning to TRBD1. Per the germline V gene, CDR1 is SQVTM and CDR2 is ANQGSEA. V dropped 7 bases and J dropped 2; count of bases not matched to a gene: 3. This CDR3 contains 12 residues. The DNA for the CDR3 is TGCAGCGCCAGACAGGGGGCCTACGAGCAGTACTTC. Protein sequence: CSARQGAYEQYF.

The chain recombines TRBV6-6 with TRBJ2-5, with TRBD1 matching over 10 bases. This CDR3 has 16 residues. CDR1 and CDR2 (germline): MNHNY, SVGAGI (reference sequence). With V trimmed by 1 base and J by 5 bases, 7 bases remained unmatched. The DNA of the CDR3 is TGTGCCAGCAGTTACTTCCGGGACAGGGGATTGGAGACCCAGTACTTC. This encodes CASSYFRDRGLETQYF.

V gene TRBV30 combines with J gene TRBJ1-1, with a possible D match to TRBD1 (5 bases). In germline, CDR1 is GTSNPN, CDR2 SVGIG (reference sequence). The V end lost 4 bases, the J end lost 1 base, and 10 bases lay between the germline ends. CDR3 length equals 13 residues. CDR3 in DNA: TGTGCCTGGACTAGACAGACGAACACTGAAGCTTTCTTT. This sequence encodes CAWTRQTNTEAFF.

This clone appeared a single time. The chain couples TRBV2 to TRBJ2-5; weak D call: TRBD1 (5 bases). This CDR3 contains 14 residues. With 4 bases removed from V and 1 base from J, the gap between germline ends came to 10 bases. CDR1 and CDR2 (germline): SNHLY, FYNNEI. CDR3 sequence: CASSANRFQETQYF. DNA for the CDR3: TGTGCCAGCAGTGCAAACAGGTTCCAAGAGACCCAGTACTTC.

This rearrangement joins TRBV7-8 to TRBJ2-1; 9 nucleotides line up with TRBD2. Germline loops: CDR1 SGHVS, CDR2 FQNEAQ. CDR3 size: 16 residues. Trimming cost V 5 bases and J 9 bases; bases outside gene matches: 14. CDR3 nucleotide sequence: TGTGCCAGCAGCGCGGAGAGGAGCGGGAGGCGCGGTGAGCAGTTCTTC. This gives the protein CASSAERSGRRGEQFF.

J is TRBJ2-3 and V is TRBV5-1, with 12 bases lining up with TRBD1. CDR3 length equals 17 residues. Germline V gene data show CDR1 as SGHRS and CDR2 as YFSETQ. The ends lost 1 base at V and 8 bases at J; junction bases unmatched: 11. The CDR3 DNA is TGCGCCAGCAGCTTGATCGGTGTGGGACAGGGGGCCGGTACGCAGTATTTT. Residues: CASSLIGVGQGAGTQYF.

The chain links TRBV19 to TRBJ2-5; 9 nucleotides align to TRBD2. Germline values: CDR1 LNHDA, CDR2 SQIVND (reference sequence). The CDR3 spans 14 residues. Trimming at V came to 5 bases and at J to 5 bases, leaving 6 bases not matched to a gene. CDR3 residues: CASSVSSGIETQYF. DNA of the CDR3: TGTGCCAGTAGTGTATCTAGCGGGATTGAGACCCAGTACTTC.